This TCR beta chain was captured in a study of STAT5B mutations in CD4+ large granular lymphocyte leukemia. V gave up 5 bases and J gave up 5 bases; unmatched junction bases: 11. This CDR3 spans 15 amino acids. Looked up from germline, CDR1 is SGHRS and CDR2 is YFSETQ. The assay was run at survey level. Assay used: immunoSEQ multiplex PCR; TCRdb lists only in-frame clones, some missing. This table holds tens of thousands of clones, over 80% found once. Overall study results and limits: Patient CD4-sorted repertoires looked more clonal than healthy CD4+ repertoires, even without putative leukemic clones. No patients shared main leukemic clonotypes, though roughly 27% appeared at low frequency elsewhere.

This clone appeared once. What it binds is unknown. The origin of this receptor is a human donor in good health. Source material: CD4+ T cells from blood buffy coats. This chain connects TRBV5-1 to TRBJ2-3; 7 bases fit TRBD2. CDR3 nucleotide sequence: TGCGCCAGCAGTCCCGGGACTATCTCCGGAGATACGCAGTATTTT. This codes for CASSPGTISGDTQYF. The entire variable domain, with the rest obtained from reference TRBV5-1 and TRBJ2-3, is as follows: KAGVTQTPRYLIKTRGQQVTLSCSPISGHRSVSWYQQTPGQGLQFLFEYFSETQRNKGNFPGRFSGRQFSNSRSEMNVSTLELGDSALYLCASSPGTISGDTQYFGPGTRLTVL.